These T cell receptor beta chains were read from a single sample in a study of T cells in Graves' hyperthyroidism and ophthalmopathy. Using its own MiXCR run on the multiplex PCR reads, TCRdb lists one record per CDR3 protein. This table holds fewer than 800,000 distinct CDR3 sequences, roughly 17% found once. The sample consisted of blood. Receptors originate from a man aged 18 to 35 with Graves' hyperthyroidism. Both conserved end residues are part of each CDR3. D genes are given only for firm matches. Some rows mark clone size as missing; the rest say once, few, many or name a class of expanded clone.

D: TRBD1; J: TRBJ2-1; size: many; V: TRBV28; DNA: TGTGCCAGCGGCTTCTTCACCGGGACAGGATGGCCGAATGAGCAGTTCTTC; CDR3: CASGFFTGTGWPNEQFF
D: -; J: TRBJ2-7; size: many; V: TRBV27; DNA: TGTGCCAGCAGTCCCGGGGTGCAAACTTCCTCCTACGAGCAGTACTTC; CDR3: CASSPGVQTSSYEQYF
D: TRBD2; J: TRBJ2-2; size: -; V: TRBV12-3/TRBV12-4; DNA: TGTGCCAGCTCCCGACTAGCCAAGAACACCGGGGAGCTGTTTTTT; CDR3: CASSRLAKNTGELFF
D: -; J: TRBJ1-1; size: few; V: TRBV15; DNA: TGTGCCACCAGCAGCGGCAAGTGGGGGACACCGAACACTGAAGCTTTCTTT; CDR3: CATSSGKWGTPNTEAFF
D: -; J: TRBJ2-1; size: many; V: TRBV5-1; DNA: TGCGCCAGCAGCTCGAAACCCCAGGACAATGAGCAGTTCTTC; CDR3: CASSSKPQDNEQFF
D: -; J: TRBJ2-1; size: few; V: TRBV7-9; DNA: TGTGCCAGCAGCTTAGCTCTGTACAATGAGCAGTTCTTC; CDR3: CASSLALYNEQFF
D: TRBD1; J: TRBJ2-5; size: many; V: TRBV2; DNA: TGTGCCAGCAGGCGTCAGGGGGCTCCAGAGACCCAGTACTTC; CDR3: CASRRQGAPETQYF
D: -; J: TRBJ2-1; size: few; V: TRBV5-1; DNA: TGCGCCAGCAGCTTGGGGGCACTAAACTCGTACAATGAGCAGTTCTTC; CDR3: CASSLGALNSYNEQFF
D: -; J: TRBJ1-1; size: many; V: TRBV11-3; DNA: TGTGCCAGCAGCTTAGCACAGGACACTGAAGCTTTCTTT; CDR3: CASSLAQDTEAFF
D: TRBD2; J: TRBJ2-3; size: many; V: TRBV29-1; DNA: TGCAGCGTTGAATCGACTAGCGGGATCTCGGTAGATACGCAGTATTTT; CDR3: CSVESTSGISVDTQYF
D: TRBD1; J: TRBJ2-6; size: few; V: TRBV19; DNA: TGTGCCAGTAGTCCGTGGGACAGGGGAAGGGGGGCCAACGTCCTGACTTTC; CDR3: CASSPWDRGRGANVLTF
D: TRBD1; J: TRBJ2-7; size: few; V: TRBV29-1; DNA: TGCAGCGTCGCTCCGACAGGGGGTCGGTACGAGCAGTACTTC; CDR3: CSVAPTGGRYEQYF
D: -; J: TRBJ2-3; size: many; V: TRBV12-3/TRBV12-4; DNA: TGTGCCAGCAGTCACGGCGGGGCCGATACGCAGTATTTT; CDR3: CASSHGGADTQYF
D: TRBD2; J: TRBJ2-1; size: many; V: TRBV20-1; DNA: TGCAGTGCTAGAAGCTCCGGGACTAGCGGGAACAATGAGCAGTTCTTC; CDR3: CSARSSGTSGNNEQFF
D: -; J: TRBJ2-1; size: few; V: TRBV12-3/TRBV12-4; DNA: TGTGCCAGCAGTCCCCCCCCACTCAGCTCCTACAATGAGCAGTTCTTC; CDR3: CASSPPPLSSYNEQFF
D: TRBD1; J: TRBJ1-4; size: -; V: TRBV2; DNA: TGTGCCAGCAATCCACAGGGGCTACTAAATGAAAAACTGTTTTTT; CDR3: CASNPQGLLNEKLFF
D: TRBD2; J: TRBJ2-4; size: -; V: TRBV14; DNA: TGTGCCAGCAGCCCCCACTGGGCAGGGAGGGAGTACTTC; CDR3: CASSPHWAGREYF
D: TRBD1; J: TRBJ2-3; size: few; V: TRBV19; DNA: TGTGCCAGTAGTATGACAGGGGGCTTTCTATCCACGCAGTATTTT; CDR3: CASSMTGGFLSTQYF
D: -; J: TRBJ2-7; size: few; V: TRBV29-1; DNA: TGCAGCGTTGAAGAACCTCCCTACGAGCAGTACTTC; CDR3: CSVEEPPYEQYF
D: -; J: TRBJ1-2; size: -; V: TRBV7-3; DNA: TGTGCCAGCAGCCCCTCGGGGGAGGTTGGCTACACCTTC; CDR3: CASSPSGEVGYTF
D: TRBD1; J: TRBJ1-6; size: many; V: TRBV20-1; DNA: TGCAGTGCTAGACCCCGACAGGGCACTTCACCCCTCCACTTT; CDR3: CSARPRQGTSPLHF
D: -; J: TRBJ2-7; size: few; V: TRBV7-2; DNA: TGTGCCAGCAGCTTCGACAGTCACGAGCAGTACTTC; CDR3: CASSFDSHEQYF
D: -; J: TRBJ2-5; size: many; V: TRBV11-2; DNA: TGTGCCAGCAGCCGACTGCATCGGGTGGGAGAGACCCAGTACTTC; CDR3: CASSRLHRVGETQYF
D: -; J: TRBJ1-1; size: many; V: TRBV6-2/TRBV6-3; DNA: TGTGCCAGCACACAGACGAACACTGAAGCTTTCTTT; CDR3: CASTQTNTEAFF
D: TRBD1; J: TRBJ1-6; size: many; V: TRBV28; DNA: TGTGCCAGCAGCCCATCCCCGGGACAGAGCTCCTATAATTCACCCCTCCACTTT; CDR3: CASSPSPGQSSYNSPLHF
D: -; J: TRBJ2-7; size: few; V: TRBV5-1; DNA: TGCGCCAGCAGCGCGGCCGGCTACAATGAGCAGTACTTC; CDR3: CASSAAGYNEQYF
D: -; J: TRBJ2-4; size: many; V: TRBV28; DNA: TGTGCCAGCAGTTTAGGCGGGGACAAAAACATTCAGTACTTC; CDR3: CASSLGGDKNIQYF
D: TRBD2; J: TRBJ2-7; size: many; V: TRBV27; DNA: TGTGCCAGCAGTGACTTCAGCGGGAGCTCCTACGAGCAGTACTTC; CDR3: CASSDFSGSSYEQYF
D: TRBD2; J: TRBJ2-3; size: many; V: TRBV20-1; DNA: TGCAGTGCTAGAAAGCCAGGGACTAGCGTATACACAGATACGCAGTATTTT; CDR3: CSARKPGTSVYTDTQYF
D: -; J: TRBJ2-1; size: many; V: TRBV29-1; DNA: TGCAGCGTGTACGTCAGCGACACCTACAATGAGCAGTTCTTC; CDR3: CSVYVSDTYNEQFF
D: -; J: TRBJ2-7; size: few; V: TRBV30; DNA: TGTGCCTGGGGACAGAAATACGAGCAGTACTTC; CDR3: CAWGQKYEQYF
D: -; J: TRBJ1-5; size: -; V: TRBV19; DNA: TGTGCCAGTAGTATAGGTCCAGGGTATAGCAATCAGCCCCAGCATTTT; CDR3: CASSIGPGYSNQPQHF
D: TRBD2; J: TRBJ2-7; size: many; V: TRBV6-1; DNA: TGTGCCAGCAGTAAAAGCGCTACTAGCGGAAGTTCCTACGAGCAGTACTTC; CDR3: CASSKSATSGSSYEQYF
D: TRBD2; J: TRBJ2-4; size: -; V: TRBV7-2; DNA: TGTGCCAGCAGCTTAATCGCTAGCGGGGGGGGAAAAAACATTCAGTACTTC; CDR3: CASSLIASGGGKNIQYF
D: TRBD1; J: TRBJ2-2; size: few; V: TRBV4-2; DNA: TGTGCCAGCAGCCAGCGGGGACAGGGGTCCGGGGAGCTGTTTTTT; CDR3: CASSQRGQGSGELFF
D: -; J: TRBJ2-7; size: few; V: TRBV6-2/TRBV6-3; DNA: TGTGCCAGCAGTTATGTGTTGCAACTGTCCTACGAGCAGTACTTC; CDR3: CASSYVLQLSYEQYF
D: -; J: TRBJ2-3; size: -; V: TRBV11-2; DNA: TGTGCCAGCAGCTTCCGGGACCCCACAGATACGCAGTATTTT; CDR3: CASSFRDPTDTQYF
D: -; J: TRBJ2-7; size: -; V: TRBV6-2/TRBV6-3; DNA: TGTGCCAGCAGTTCCCCACAGGCTACCACCTACGAGCAGTACTTC; CDR3: CASSSPQATTYEQYF
D: -; J: TRBJ2-7; size: -; V: TRBV29-1; DNA: TGCAGCGGCTTAGGGGTCTCCTACGAGCAGTACTTC; CDR3: CSGLGVSYEQYF